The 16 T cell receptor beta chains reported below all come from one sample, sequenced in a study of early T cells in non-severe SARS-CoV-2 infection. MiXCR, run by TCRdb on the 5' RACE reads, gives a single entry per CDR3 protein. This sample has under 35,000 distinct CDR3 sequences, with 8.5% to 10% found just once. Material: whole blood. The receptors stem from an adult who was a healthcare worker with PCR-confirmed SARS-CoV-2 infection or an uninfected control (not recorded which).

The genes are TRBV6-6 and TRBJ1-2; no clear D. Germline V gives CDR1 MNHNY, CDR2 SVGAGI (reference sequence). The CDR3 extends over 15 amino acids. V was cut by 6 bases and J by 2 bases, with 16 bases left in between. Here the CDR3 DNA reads TGTGCCAGCAGCTACGCCCGGAACGCCAACTATGGCTACACCTTC. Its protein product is CASSYARNANYGYTF.

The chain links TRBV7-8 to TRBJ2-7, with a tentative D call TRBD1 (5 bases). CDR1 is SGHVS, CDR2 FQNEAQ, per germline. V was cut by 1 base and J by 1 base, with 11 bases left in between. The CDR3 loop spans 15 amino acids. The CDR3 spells CASSLGGQSSYEQYF. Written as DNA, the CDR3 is TGTGCCAGCAGCTTAGGCGGACAATCGTCCTACGAGCAGTACTTC.

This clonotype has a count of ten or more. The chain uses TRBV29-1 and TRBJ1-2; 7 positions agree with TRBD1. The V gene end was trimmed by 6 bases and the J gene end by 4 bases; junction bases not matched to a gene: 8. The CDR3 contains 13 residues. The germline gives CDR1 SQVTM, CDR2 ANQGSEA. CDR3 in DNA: TGCAGCGTGGGAACAGGGGCGGGCTATGGCTACACCTTC. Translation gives CSVGTGAGYGYTF.

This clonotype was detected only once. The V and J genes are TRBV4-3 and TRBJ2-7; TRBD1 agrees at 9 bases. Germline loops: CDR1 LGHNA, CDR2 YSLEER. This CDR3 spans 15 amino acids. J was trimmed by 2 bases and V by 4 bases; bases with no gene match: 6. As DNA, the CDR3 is TGCGCCAGCAGCCTGGGACAGGGATTCGCCTACGAGCAGTACTTC. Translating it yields CASSLGQGFAYEQYF.

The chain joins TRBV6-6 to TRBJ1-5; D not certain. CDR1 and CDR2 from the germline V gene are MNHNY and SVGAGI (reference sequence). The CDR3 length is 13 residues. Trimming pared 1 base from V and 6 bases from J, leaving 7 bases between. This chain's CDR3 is CASSYFKVQPQHF. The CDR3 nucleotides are TGTGCCAGCAGTTACTTCAAGGTTCAGCCCCAGCATTTT.

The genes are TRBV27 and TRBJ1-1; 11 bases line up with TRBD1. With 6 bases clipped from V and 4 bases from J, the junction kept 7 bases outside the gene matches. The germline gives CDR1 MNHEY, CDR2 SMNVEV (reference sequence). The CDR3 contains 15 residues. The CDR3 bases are TGTGCCAGCAGGGACAGGGGGCTGCGTTTCACTGAAGCTTTCTTT. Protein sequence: CASRDRGLRFTEAFF.

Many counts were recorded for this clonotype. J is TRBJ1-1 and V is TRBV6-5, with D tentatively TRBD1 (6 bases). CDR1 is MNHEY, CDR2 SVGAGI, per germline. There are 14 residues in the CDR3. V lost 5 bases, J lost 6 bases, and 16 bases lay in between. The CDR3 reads CASSGRQEVSEAFF. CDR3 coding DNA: TGTGCCAGCAGTGGACGACAGGAAGTCTCTGAAGCTTTCTTT.

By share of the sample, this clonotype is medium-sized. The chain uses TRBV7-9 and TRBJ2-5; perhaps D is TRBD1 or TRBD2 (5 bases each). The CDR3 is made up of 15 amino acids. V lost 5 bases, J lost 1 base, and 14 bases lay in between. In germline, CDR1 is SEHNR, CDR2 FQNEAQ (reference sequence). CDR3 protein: CASSARLGTQETQYF. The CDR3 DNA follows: TGTGCCAGCAGCGCGAGACTGGGGACCCAAGAGACCCAGTACTTC.

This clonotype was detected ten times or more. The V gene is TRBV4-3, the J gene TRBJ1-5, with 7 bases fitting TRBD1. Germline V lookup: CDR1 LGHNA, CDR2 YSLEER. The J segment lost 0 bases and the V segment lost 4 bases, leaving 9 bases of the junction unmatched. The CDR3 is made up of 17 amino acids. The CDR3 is CASSPAAGGSSNQPQHF. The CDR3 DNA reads TGCGCCAGCAGCCCGGCGGCAGGGGGTTCTAGCAATCAGCCCCAGCATTTT.

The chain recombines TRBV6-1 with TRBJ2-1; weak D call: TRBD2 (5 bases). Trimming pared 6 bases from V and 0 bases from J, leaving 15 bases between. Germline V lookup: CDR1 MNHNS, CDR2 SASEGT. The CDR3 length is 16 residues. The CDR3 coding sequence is TGTGCCAGCAGGCCCGGAGTGGGGAGCTCCTACAATGAGCAGTTCTTC. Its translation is CASRPGVGSSYNEQFF.

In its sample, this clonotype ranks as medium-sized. CDR3 amino acids: CASSENRGAGETQYF. The CDR3 nucleotides read TGTGCCAGCAGTGAAAACCGAGGGGCCGGAGAGACCCAGTACTTC. This rearrangement joins TRBV6-1 to TRBJ2-5; D may match TRBD1 or TRBD2 (5 bases each). In germline, CDR1 is MNHNS, CDR2 SASEGT. V was cut by 2 bases and J by 4 bases, with 14 bases left in between. The CDR3 covers 15 residues.

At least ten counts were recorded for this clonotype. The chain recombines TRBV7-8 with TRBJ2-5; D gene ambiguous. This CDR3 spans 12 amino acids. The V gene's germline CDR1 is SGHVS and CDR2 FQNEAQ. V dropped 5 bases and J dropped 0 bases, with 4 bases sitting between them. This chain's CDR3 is CASSPYQETQYF. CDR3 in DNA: TGTGCCAGCAGCCCGTACCAAGAGACCCAGTACTTC.

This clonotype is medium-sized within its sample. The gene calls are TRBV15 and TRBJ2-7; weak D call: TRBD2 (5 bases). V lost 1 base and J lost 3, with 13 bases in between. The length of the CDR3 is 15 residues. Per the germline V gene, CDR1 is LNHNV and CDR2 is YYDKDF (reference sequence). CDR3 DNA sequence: TGTGCCACCAGCAGAGGGAGAGGGCAGAACTACGAGCAGTACTTC. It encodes CATSRGRGQNYEQYF.

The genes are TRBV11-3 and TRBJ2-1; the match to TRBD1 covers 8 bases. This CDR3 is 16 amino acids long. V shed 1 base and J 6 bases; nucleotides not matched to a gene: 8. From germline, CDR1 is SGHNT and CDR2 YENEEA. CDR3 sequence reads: CASSLGGDRGLNEQFF. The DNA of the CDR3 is TGTGCCAGCAGCTTAGGGGGAGACAGGGGCCTCAATGAGCAGTTCTTC.

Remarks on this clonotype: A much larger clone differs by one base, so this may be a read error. The CDR3 nucleotides are TGTGCCAGCAGTGAAGGGAGCGCTAAGACCCAGTACTTC. It encodes CASSEGSAKTQYF. This chain links TRBV6-6 with TRBJ2-5; a weak D match, TRBD2 (5 bases). V was cut by 5 bases and J by 6 bases, with 13 bases left in between. The CDR3 totals 13 residues. CDR1 and CDR2 from the germline V gene are MNHNY and SVGAGI (reference sequence).

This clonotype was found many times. CDR3 amino acids: CASSAQGAEDTQYF. The CDR3 DNA reads TGCGCCAGCAGTGCACAGGGGGCTGAGGATACGCAGTATTTT. V gene TRBV10-2 combines with J gene TRBJ2-3; 9 bases line up with TRBD1. V trimming: 4 bases; J trimming: 6 bases; junction bases outside the gene matches: 5. The germline V gene has CDR1 WSHSY and CDR2 SAAADI. This CDR3 is 14 amino acids long.